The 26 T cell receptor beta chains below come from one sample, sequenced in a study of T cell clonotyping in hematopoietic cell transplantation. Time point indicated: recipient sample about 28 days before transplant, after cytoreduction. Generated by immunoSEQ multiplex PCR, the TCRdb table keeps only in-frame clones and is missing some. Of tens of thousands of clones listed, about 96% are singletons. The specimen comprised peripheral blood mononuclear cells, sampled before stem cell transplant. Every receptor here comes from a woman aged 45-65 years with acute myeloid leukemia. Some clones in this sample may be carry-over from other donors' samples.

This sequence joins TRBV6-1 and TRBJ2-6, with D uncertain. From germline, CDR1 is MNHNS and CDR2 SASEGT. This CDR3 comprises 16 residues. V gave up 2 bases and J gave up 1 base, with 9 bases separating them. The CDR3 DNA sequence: TGTGCCAGCAGTGAAAATTTGGGTTCTGGGGCCAACGTCCTGACTTTC. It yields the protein CASSENLGSGANVLTF.

DNA for the CDR3: TGTGCCAGCAGTGGGAGGTGGGGTACTGAAGCTTTCTTT. Residues: CASSGRWGTEAFF. This rearrangement joins TRBV6-1 to TRBJ1-1; no clear D gene. Germline CDR1 is MNHNS and CDR2 is SASEGT. Trimming cost V 4 bases and J 5 bases, with 11 bases left between them. This CDR3 comprises 13 residues.

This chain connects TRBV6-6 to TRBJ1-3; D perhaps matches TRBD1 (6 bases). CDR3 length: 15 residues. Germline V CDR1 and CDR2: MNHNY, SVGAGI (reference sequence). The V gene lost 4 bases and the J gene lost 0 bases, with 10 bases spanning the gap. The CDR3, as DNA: TGTGCCAGCAGTTTGGGACACTACTCTGGAAACACCATATATTTT. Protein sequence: CASSLGHYSGNTIYF.

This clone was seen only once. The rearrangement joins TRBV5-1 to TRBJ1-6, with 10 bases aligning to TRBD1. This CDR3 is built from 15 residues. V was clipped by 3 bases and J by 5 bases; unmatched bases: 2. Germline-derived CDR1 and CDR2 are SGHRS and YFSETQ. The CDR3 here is CASSWTGGDNSPLHF. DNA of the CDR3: TGCGCCAGCAGCTGGACAGGGGGAGATAATTCACCCCTCCACTTT. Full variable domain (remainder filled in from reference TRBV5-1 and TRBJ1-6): KAGVTQTPRYLIKTRGQQVTLSCSPISGHRSVSWYQQTPGQGLQFLFEYFSETQRNKGNFPGRFSGRQFSNSRSEMNVSTLELGDSALYLCASSWTGGDNSPLHFGNGTRLTVT.

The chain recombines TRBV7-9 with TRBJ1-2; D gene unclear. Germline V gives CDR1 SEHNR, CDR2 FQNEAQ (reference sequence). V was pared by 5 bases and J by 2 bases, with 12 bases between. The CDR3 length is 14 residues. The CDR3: CASSTTSQNYGYTF. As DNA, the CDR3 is TGTGCCAGCAGCACGACATCTCAGAACTATGGCTACACCTTC.

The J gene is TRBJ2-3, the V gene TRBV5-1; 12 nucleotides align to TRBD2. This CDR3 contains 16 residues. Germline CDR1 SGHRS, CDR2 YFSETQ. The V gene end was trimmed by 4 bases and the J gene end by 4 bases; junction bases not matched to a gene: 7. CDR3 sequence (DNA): TGCGCCAGCAGCACCCGGACTAGCGGGGCGTCAGATACGCAGTATTTT. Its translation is CASSTRTSGASDTQYF.

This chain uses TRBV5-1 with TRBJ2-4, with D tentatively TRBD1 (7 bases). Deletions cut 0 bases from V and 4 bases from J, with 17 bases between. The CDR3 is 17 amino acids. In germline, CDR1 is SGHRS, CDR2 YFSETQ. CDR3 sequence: CASSLEGGWDWKNIQYF. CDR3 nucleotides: TGCGCCAGCAGCTTGGAAGGGGGCTGGGACTGGAAAAACATTCAGTACTTC.

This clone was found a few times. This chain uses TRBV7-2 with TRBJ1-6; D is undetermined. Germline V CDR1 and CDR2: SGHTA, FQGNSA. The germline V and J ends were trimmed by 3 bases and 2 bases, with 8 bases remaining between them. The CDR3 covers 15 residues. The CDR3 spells CASSFGNAYNSPLHF. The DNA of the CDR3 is TGTGCCAGCAGCTTTGGGAACGCCTATAATTCACCCCTCCACTTT.

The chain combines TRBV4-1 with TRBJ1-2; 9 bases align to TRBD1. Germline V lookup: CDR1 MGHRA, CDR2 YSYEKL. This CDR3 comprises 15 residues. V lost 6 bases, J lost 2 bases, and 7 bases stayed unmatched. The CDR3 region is CASSLPGQGNYGYTF. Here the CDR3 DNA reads TGCGCCAGCAGTCTACCGGGACAGGGCAACTATGGCTACACCTTC.

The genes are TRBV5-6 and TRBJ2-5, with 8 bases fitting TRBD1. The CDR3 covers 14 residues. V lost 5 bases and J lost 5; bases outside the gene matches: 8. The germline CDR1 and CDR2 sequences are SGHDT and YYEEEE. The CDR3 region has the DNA TGTGCCAGCAGTCGGCAGGGGGCTTGGGAGACCCAGTACTTC. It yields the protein CASSRQGAWETQYF.

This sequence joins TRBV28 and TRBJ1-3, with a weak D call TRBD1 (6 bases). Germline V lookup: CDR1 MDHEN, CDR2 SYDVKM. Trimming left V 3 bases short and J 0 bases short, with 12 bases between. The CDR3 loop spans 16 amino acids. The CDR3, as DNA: TGTGCCAGCAGTTTTTTTCTCAGGGGCTCTGGAAACACCATATATTTT. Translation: CASSFFLRGSGNTIYF.

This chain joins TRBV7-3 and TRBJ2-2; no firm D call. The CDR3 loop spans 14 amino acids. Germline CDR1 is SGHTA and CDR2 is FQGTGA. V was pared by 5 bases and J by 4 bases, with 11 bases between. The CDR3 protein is CASSEYALTGELFF. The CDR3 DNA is TGTGCCAGCAGCGAATACGCTCTCACCGGGGAGCTGTTTTTT.

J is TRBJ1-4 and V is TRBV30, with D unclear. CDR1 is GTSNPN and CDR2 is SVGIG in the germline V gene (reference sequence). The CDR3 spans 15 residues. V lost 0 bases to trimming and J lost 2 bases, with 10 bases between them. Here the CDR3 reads CAWSVIGRTNEKLFF. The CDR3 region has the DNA TGTGCCTGGAGTGTAATAGGACGGACTAATGAAAAACTGTTTTTT.

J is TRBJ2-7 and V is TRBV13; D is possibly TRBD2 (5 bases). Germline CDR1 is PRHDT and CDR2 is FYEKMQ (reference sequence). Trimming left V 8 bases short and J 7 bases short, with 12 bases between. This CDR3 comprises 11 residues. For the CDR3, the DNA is TGTGCCAGCCTCCGGGGTTATGAGCAGTACTTC. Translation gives CASLRGYEQYF.

CDR3 DNA: TGTGCCAGCAGCCTGGGACGGATTAATGAAAAACTGTTTTTT. This encodes CASSLGRINEKLFF. The chain combines TRBV6-5 with TRBJ1-4, with D maybe TRBD1 (5 bases). This CDR3 region has 14 residues. Trimming stripped 6 bases from V and 4 bases from J, with 12 bases between. Per the germline V gene, CDR1 is MNHEY and CDR2 is SVGAGI.

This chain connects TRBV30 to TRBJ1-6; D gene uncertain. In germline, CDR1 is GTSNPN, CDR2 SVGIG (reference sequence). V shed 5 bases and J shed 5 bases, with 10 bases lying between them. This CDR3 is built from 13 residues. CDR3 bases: TGTGCCTGGTCAGGACGGGATAATTCACCCCTCCACTTT. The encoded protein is CAWSGRDNSPLHF.

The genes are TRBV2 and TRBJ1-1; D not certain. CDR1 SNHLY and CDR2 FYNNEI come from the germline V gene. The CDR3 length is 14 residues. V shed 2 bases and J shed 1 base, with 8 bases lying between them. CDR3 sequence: CASSEMAQNTEAFF. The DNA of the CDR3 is TGTGCCAGCAGTGAAATGGCACAGAACACTGAAGCTTTCTTT. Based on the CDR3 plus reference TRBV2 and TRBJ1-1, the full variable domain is EPEVTQTPSHQVTQMGQEVILRCVPISNHLYFYWYRQILGQKVEFLVSFYNNEISEKSEIFDDQFSVERPDGSNFTLKIRSTKLEDSAMYFCASSEMAQNTEAFFGQGTRLTVV.

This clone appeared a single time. The CDR3 here is CASRTSGHYEQYF. The CDR3 nucleotides are TGTGCCAGCCGGACTAGCGGACACTACGAGCAGTACTTC. The chain employs TRBV19 and TRBJ2-7, with 10 bases that match TRBD2. V shed 9 bases, J shed 3 bases, and the junction held 5 bases outside the gene matches. Germline V gives CDR1 LNHDA, CDR2 SQIVND (reference sequence). This CDR3 region has 13 residues.

The CDR3 here is CASSSDRATNEKLFF. CDR3 sequence (DNA): TGCGCCAGCAGCTCTGACAGGGCAACTAATGAAAAACTGTTTTTT. V usage is TRBV5-1 and J usage is TRBJ1-4; 7 bases match TRBD1. CDR3 length: 15 residues. CDR1 is SGHRS, CDR2 YFSETQ, per germline. V lost 3 bases, J lost 0 bases, and 2 bases stayed unmatched.

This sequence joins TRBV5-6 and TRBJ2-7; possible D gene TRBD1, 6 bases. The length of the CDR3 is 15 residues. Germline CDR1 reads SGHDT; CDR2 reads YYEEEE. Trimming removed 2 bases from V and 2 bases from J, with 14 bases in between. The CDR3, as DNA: TGTGCCAGCAGCTTTTATGGGGGCCGGGCCTACGAGCAGTACTTC. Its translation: CASSFYGGRAYEQYF.

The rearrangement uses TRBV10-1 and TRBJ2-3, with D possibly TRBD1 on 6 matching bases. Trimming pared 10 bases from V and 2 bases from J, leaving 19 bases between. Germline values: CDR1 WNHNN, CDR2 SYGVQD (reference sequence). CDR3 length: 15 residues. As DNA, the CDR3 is TGCGCCACCATACCCAGGGGAGATACCACAGATACGCAGTATTTT. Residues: CATIPRGDTTDTQYF.

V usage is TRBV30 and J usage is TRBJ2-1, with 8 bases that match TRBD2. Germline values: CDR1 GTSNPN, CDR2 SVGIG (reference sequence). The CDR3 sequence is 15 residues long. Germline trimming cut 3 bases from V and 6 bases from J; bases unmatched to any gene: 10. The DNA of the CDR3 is TGTGCCTGGAGCCCGACCGTTAGCGGGACCAATGAGCAGTTCTTC. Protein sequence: CAWSPTVSGTNEQFF. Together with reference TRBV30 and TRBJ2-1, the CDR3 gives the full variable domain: SQTIHQWPATLVQPVGSPLSLECTVEGTSNPNLYWYRQAAGRGLQLLFYSVGIGQISSEVPQNLSASRPQDRQFILSSKKLLLSDSGFYLCAWSPTVSGTNEQFFGPGTRLTVL.

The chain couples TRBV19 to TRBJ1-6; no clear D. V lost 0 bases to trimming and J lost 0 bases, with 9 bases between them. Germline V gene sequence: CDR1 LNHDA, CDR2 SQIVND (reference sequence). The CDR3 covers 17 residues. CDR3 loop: CASSIDLRSSYNSPLHF. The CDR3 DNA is TGTGCCAGTAGTATAGATCTTCGGAGCTCCTATAATTCACCCCTCCACTTT.

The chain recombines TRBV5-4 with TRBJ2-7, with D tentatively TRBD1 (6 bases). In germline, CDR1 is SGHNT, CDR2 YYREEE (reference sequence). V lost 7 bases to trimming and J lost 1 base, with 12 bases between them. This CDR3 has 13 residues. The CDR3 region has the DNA TGTGCCAGCGGACAAACAGGGTCCTACGAGCAGTACTTC. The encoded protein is CASGQTGSYEQYF.

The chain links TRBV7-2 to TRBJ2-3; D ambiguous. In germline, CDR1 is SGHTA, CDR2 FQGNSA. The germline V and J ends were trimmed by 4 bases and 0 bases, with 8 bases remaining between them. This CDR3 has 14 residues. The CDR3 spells CASSSRESTDTQYF. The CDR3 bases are TGTGCCAGCAGCTCCCGAGAAAGCACAGATACGCAGTATTTT.

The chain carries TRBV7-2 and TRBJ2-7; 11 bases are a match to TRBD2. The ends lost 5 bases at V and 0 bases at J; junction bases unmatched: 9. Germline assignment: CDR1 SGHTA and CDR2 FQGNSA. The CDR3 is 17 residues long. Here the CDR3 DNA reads TGTGCCAGCAGCCAGAGACTAGCGGGGCCCCGCTCCTACGAGCAGTACTTC. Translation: CASSQRLAGPRSYEQYF.